This T cell receptor (beta chain) comes out of a study of radiotherapy plus CTLA-4 blockade in lung cancer. Data came from immunoSEQ multiplex PCR; TCRdb stores just in-frame clones and leaves some out. The table has approximately 28,000 clones, approximately 77% seen once; the top ten hold less than 25%. Germline V lookup: CDR1 LNHDA, CDR2 SQIVND (reference sequence). This CDR3 comprises 15 residues. The ends lost 6 bases at V and 7 bases at J; junction bases unmatched: 9. This chain joins TRBV19 and TRBJ2-2; 9 nucleotides line up with TRBD1. This material consisted of peripheral blood, taken from a patient treated with radiotherapy plus ipilimumab. The sequence was collected from a human donor with non-small cell lung cancer that progressed on radiotherapy plus ipilimumab. This CDR3 is CASSTDRGYGGELFF. The CDR3 nucleotides read TGTGCCAGTAGCACCGACAGGGGGTATGGCGGGGAGCTGTTTTTT.